A single sample is the source of the 10 T cell receptor beta chains below, sequenced in a study of beta chain features in type 1 diabetes. Expressed TCRB transcripts were sequenced because the isolated RNA had all been reverse transcribed beforehand. The assay was immunoSEQ multiplex PCR, and TCRdb's table has in-frame clones only and misses some. The sample has around 250,000 clones, 13% to 15% seen once. The sequencing input was naive CD4+ T cells from blood. These receptors originate from a woman in her thirties or forties in good health.

This clone has just a few counts. This chain joins TRBV2 and TRBJ2-7; TRBD2 aligns across 7 bases. The CDR3 runs to 16 residues. V lost 6 bases to trimming and J lost 3 bases; unmatched junction nucleotides: 14. CDR1 and CDR2 (germline): SNHLY, FYNNEI. Here the CDR3 reads CASSASRDYLDYEQYF. The CDR3 nucleotides are TGTGCCAGCAGCGCGAGCCGGGACTACCTAGACTACGAGCAGTACTTC.

The V gene is TRBV5-4, the J gene TRBJ2-1; 14 positions agree with TRBD2. The CDR3 runs to 15 residues. CDR1 is SGHNT, CDR2 YYREEE, per germline (reference sequence). The V gene end was trimmed by 1 base and the J gene end by 9 bases; junction bases not matched to a gene: 3. The DNA for the CDR3 is TGTGCCAGCAGCTTGAGACTAGCGGGGGGGCTTGAGCAGTTCTTC. Protein sequence: CASSLRLAGGLEQFF.

Written as DNA, the CDR3 is TGTGCCAGCAGCTTCTGGACAGGGGGCCACGAAAAACTGTTTTTT. Translation gives CASSFWTGGHEKLFF. This rearrangement joins TRBV7-9 to TRBJ1-4, with TRBD1 identical over 11 bases. The length of the CDR3 is 15 residues. V dropped 3 bases and J dropped 8; count of bases not matched to a gene: 5. CDR1 is SEHNR and CDR2 is FQNEAQ in the germline V gene (reference sequence).

This clone was seen a handful of times. The chain couples TRBV5-1 to TRBJ2-5, with 8 positions matching TRBD2. Germline V gives CDR1 SGHRS, CDR2 YFSETQ. The V gene end was trimmed by 0 bases and the J gene end by 2 bases; junction bases not matched to a gene: 3. The CDR3 length is 15 residues. The CDR3 is CASSLAVAGQETQYF. The CDR3 nucleotides are TGCGCCAGCAGCTTGGCCGTAGCGGGGCAAGAGACCCAGTACTTC.

J is TRBJ1-6 and V is TRBV10-2; D is ambiguous. The CDR3 sequence is 13 residues long. CDR1 WSHSY and CDR2 SAAADI come from the germline V gene. V was cut by 6 bases and J by 8 bases, with 11 bases left in between. CDR3 in DNA: TGCGCCAGCAGCCTCCCCGGGGATTCACCCCTCCACTTT. Translation: CASSLPGDSPLHF.

There are a few counts of this clone. J is TRBJ1-1 and V is TRBV6-5; D is perhaps TRBD1 (6 bases). V was clipped by 2 bases and J by 1 base, with 11 bases between them. From germline, CDR1 is MNHEY and CDR2 SVGAGI. CDR3 length: 15 residues. The CDR3 DNA reads as TGTGCCAGCAGTTACCGGGACATAACGAACACTGAAGCTTTCTTT. It specifies CASSYRDITNTEAFF.

This clone appeared a few times. The V and J genes are TRBV27 and TRBJ2-7; 9 nucleotides align to TRBD1. V lost 6 bases and J lost 3; bases outside the gene matches: 6. This CDR3 region has 14 residues. The germline V gene has CDR1 MNHEY and CDR2 SMNVEV (reference sequence). In DNA, the CDR3 is TGTGCCAGCAGCCAGACAGGGGGTGGCTACGAGCAGTACTTC. It translates to CASSQTGGGYEQYF.

The chain combines TRBV10-3 with TRBJ2-2; D possibly corresponds to TRBD2 (6 bases). This CDR3 contains 19 residues. Germline V gene lookup returns CDR1 ENHRY and CDR2 SYGVKD. Trimming removed 0 bases from V and 0 bases from J, with 17 bases in between. For the CDR3, the DNA is TGTGCCATCAGTGAGTCGACTAGGGTGGGGCCCACGAACACCGGGGAGCTGTTTTTT. Residues: CAISESTRVGPTNTGELFF.

This sequence joins TRBV12-5 and TRBJ2-4, with D possibly being TRBD2 (7 bases). Trimming took off 2 bases at V and 1 base at J, with 15 bases between the two ends. The CDR3 has 17 amino acids. Looked up from germline, CDR1 is LGHNT and CDR2 is FRNRAP. DNA of the CDR3: TGTGCTAGTGGTTTGTTTACCGGGGGGCTGGCCAAAAACATTCAGTACTTC. Translated: CASGLFTGGLAKNIQYF. The whole variable domain, filled in from reference TRBV12-5 and TRBJ2-4, reads DARVTQTPRHKVTEMGQEVTMRCQPILGHNTVFWYRQTMMQGLELLAYFRNRAPLDDSGMPKDRFSAEMPDATLATLKIQPSEPRDSAVYFCASGLFTGGLAKNIQYFGAGTRLSVL.

The J gene is TRBJ2-7, the V gene TRBV11-2; D is ambiguous. CDR3 length: 12 residues. V lost 5 bases to trimming and J lost 7 bases, with 12 bases between them. The V gene's germline CDR1 is SGHAT and CDR2 FQNNGV. Written as DNA, the CDR3 is TGTGCCAGCAGCCTGTGGCGGAAAGAGCAGTACTTC. As protein: CASSLWRKEQYF.